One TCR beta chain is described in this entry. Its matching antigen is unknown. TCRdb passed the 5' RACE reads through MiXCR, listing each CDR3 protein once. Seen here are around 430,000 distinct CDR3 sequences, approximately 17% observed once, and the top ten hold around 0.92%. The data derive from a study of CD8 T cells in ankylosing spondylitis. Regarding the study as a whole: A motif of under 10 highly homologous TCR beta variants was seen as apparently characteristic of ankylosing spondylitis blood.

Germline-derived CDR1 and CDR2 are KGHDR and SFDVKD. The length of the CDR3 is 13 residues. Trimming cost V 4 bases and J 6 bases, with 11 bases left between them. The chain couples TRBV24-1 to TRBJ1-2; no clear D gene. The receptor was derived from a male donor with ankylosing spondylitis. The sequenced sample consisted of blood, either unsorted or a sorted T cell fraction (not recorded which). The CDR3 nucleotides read TGTGCCACCAGTGAAAAGAGAAACAATGGCTACACCTTC. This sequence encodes CATSEKRNNGYTF.